These 2 T cell receptor beta chains share one sample of origin, sequenced in a study of CD4 and CD8 cells across lung adenocarcinoma regions. TCRdb ran MiXCR on the PCR reads and lists one entry per CDR3 protein. The data contain just over 20,000 distinct CDR3 sequences, roughly 56% of them singletons. The sequenced sample was CD8+ T cells from the center of a lung tumor. The receptors shown here come from a female donor with lung adenocarcinoma. The CD4 and CD8 labels of this study may be unreliable.

The chain couples TRBV6-1 to TRBJ2-1; D ambiguous. The CDR3 length is 15 residues. The V gene's germline CDR1 is MNHNS and CDR2 SASEGT. V lost 0 bases to trimming and J lost 3 bases, with 9 bases between them. The CDR3 reads CASSEAWSSYNEQFF. CDR3 bases: TGTGCCAGCAGTGAAGCTTGGTCTAGCTACAATGAGCAGTTCTTC.

Of note for this clonotype: One junction end disagrees with the germline gene, perhaps due to a read error. The chain links TRBV12-3 or TRBV12-4 to TRBJ2-3; maybe TRBD2 (6 bases). The CDR3 runs 15 residues. CDR3 sequence: CASSLPLGGKNTQYF. Written as DNA, the CDR3 is TGTGCCAGCAGTTTGCCCCTGGGAGGCAAAAATACGCAGTACTTT.